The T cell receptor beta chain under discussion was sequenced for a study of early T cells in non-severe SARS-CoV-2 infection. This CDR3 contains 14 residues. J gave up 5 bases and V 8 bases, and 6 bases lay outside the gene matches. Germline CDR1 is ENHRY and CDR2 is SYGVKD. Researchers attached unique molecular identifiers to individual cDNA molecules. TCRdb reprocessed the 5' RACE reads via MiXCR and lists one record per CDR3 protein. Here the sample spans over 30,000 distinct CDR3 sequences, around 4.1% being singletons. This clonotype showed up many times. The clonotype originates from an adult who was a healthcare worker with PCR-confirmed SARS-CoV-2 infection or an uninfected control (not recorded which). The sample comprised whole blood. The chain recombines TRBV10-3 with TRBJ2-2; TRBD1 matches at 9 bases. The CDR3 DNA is TGTGCCATCGATCCCGGGACAGGGACCGGGGAGCTGTTTTTT. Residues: CAIDPGTGTGELFF.